The T cell receptor beta chain described here comes from a study of blood T cell repertoires in COVID-19. Original data processing: Nucleated cell counts were estimated from reference gene primer amplification. Repertoires were generated with immunoSEQ multiplex PCR, while TCRdb's copy carries only in-frame clones and drops some. D and trimming come from the DNA, and the V and J calls and clone size come from that table. The table includes roughly 200,000 clones, approximately 78% detected once. The ends were cut back, 3 bases at V and 8 bases at J, with 16 bases in the middle. Per the germline V gene, CDR1 is DFQATT and CDR2 is SNEGSKA (reference sequence). The CDR3 totals 13 residues.

The sample was PBMCs or T cells enriched from blood (not recorded which). The chain has TRBV20-1 and TRBJ1-2, with a possible D match to TRBD1 (5 bases). This clonotype originated in a middle-aged man who had recovered from COVID-19. This CDR3 is CSASRGGGTGYTF. Written as DNA, the CDR3 is TGCAGTGCTAGTCGGGGGGGAGGTACGGGCTACACCTTC.